These T cell receptor beta chains were read from a single sample in a study of identical twins. TCRdb passed the 5' RACE reads through MiXCR, listing each CDR3 protein once. The top ten hold under 15% of the sample, which has about 720,000 distinct CDR3 sequences, 15% to 20% seen once. This sample was also put to use in a study of T cells expressing NK-cell markers.

Sequenced material: PBMCs. These receptors were obtained from a woman aged 18-30 years in good health. CDR3s include the opening cysteine and the closing phenylalanine or tryptophan. Each record gives: V gene, D gene, J gene, clone size, CDR3 DNA, CDR3 protein. The D gene is left open where the match is weak. Clone size is shown for a subset of rows, as once, few, many or a class of expanded clone.

TRBV20-1,-,TRBJ2-5,few,TGCAGTGCTAGAGAAGGAACCGGTCAAGAGACCCAGTACTTC,CSAREGTGQETQYF
TRBV10-3,TRBD2,TRBJ2-1,few,TGTGCCATCAGTGATGGGTCGGGGACTAGCGGGATAGAGCAGTTCTTC,CAISDGSGTSGIEQFF
TRBV27,TRBD1,TRBJ2-1,few,TGTGCCAGCAGTCCACGGACAGGGATCCCTTTTATCGCCAATGAGCAGTTCTTC,CASSPRTGIPFIANEQFF
TRBV25-1,-,TRBJ2-3,few,TGTGCCAGCACCCCTGGAGATACGCAGTATTTT,CASTPGDTQYF
TRBV5-5,-,TRBJ1-5,-,TGTGCCAGCAGCTTGGTGTTGTCTTTTAACAATCAGCCCCAGCATTTT,CASSLVLSFNNQPQHF
TRBV12-3/TRBV12-4,-,TRBJ2-2,few,TGTGCCAGCAGTTTATTTGGGCCGACCACCGGGGAGCTGTTTTTT,CASSLFGPTTGELFF
TRBV4-1,TRBD1,TRBJ2-2,-,TGCGCCAGCAATGGGTTGACAGGGAATAGGGACACCGGGGAGCTGTTTTTT,CASNGLTGNRDTGELFF
TRBV18,-,TRBJ1-1,few,TGTGCCAGCTCACAAATGAGTGTGAACACTGAAGCTTTCTTT,CASSQMSVNTEAFF
TRBV20-1,TRBD2,TRBJ2-3,-,TGCAGTGCTAGCCAAGCGGGGGGCGGGGATACGCAGTATTTT,CSASQAGGGDTQYF
TRBV7-9,-,TRBJ2-7,few,TGTGCCAGCAAGAGGGGCGGATCCTACGAGCAGTACTTC,CASKRGGSYEQYF
TRBV6-1,-,TRBJ2-5,few,TGTGCCAGCAGTGCCCCCGCCAGGAGGGAGACCCAGTACTTC,CASSAPARRETQYF
TRBV6-5,-,TRBJ2-3,few,TGTGCCAGCAGTTATGGACCGCCCATAACCGCAGATACGCAGTATTTT,CASSYGPPITADTQYF
TRBV5-6,TRBD2,TRBJ2-2,-,TGTGCCAGCAGCTCCGCGGGACTAGGCGACGGGGAGCTGTTTTTT,CASSSAGLGDGELFF
TRBV18,-,TRBJ2-7,few,TGTGCCAGCTCACGGGAGGCCCTCATAGAGCAGTACTTC,CASSREALIEQYF
TRBV5-1,-,TRBJ2-3,-,TGCGCCAGCAGAAAAATCTCAGATACGCAGTATTTT,CASRKISDTQYF
TRBV7-2,TRBD1,TRBJ2-5,-,TGTGCCAGCAGCATCTGGACAGGCCAAGAGACCCAGTACTTC,CASSIWTGQETQYF
TRBV4-3,TRBD2,TRBJ2-1,few,TGCGCCAGCAGCCAAGATGGCAGCGGGATAAACAATGAGCAGTTCTTC,CASSQDGSGINNEQFF
TRBV5-5,-,TRBJ2-4,few,TGTGCCAGCAGACCCCTAGACAGCGTCCCCAAAAACATTCAGTACTTC,CASRPLDSVPKNIQYF
TRBV6-2/TRBV6-3,-,TRBJ2-5,-,TGTGCCAGCAGTTACCCATCGCGGACGGTGACCCAGTACTTC,CASSYPSRTVTQYF